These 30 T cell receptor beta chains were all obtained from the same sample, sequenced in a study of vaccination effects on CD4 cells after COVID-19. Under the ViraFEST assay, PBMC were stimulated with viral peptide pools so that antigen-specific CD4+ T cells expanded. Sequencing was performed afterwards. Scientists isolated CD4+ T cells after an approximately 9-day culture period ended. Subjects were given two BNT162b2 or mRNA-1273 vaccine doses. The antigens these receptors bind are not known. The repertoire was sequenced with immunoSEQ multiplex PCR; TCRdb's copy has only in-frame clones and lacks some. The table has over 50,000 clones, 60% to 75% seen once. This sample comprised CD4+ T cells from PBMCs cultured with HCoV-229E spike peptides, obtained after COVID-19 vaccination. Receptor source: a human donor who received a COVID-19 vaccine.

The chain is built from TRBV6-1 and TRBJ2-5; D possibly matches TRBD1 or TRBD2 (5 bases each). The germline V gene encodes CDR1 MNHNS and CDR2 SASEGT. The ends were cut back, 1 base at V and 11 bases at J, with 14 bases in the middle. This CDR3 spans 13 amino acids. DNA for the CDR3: TGTGCCAGCAGTGAAGTTGGCAGGGAGAAGCAGTACTTC. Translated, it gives CASSEVGREKQYF.

DNA for the CDR3: TGTGCCAGCAGTGATCGACCGACCGGGGAGCTGTACGTC. This translates into CASSDRPTGELYV. The chain couples TRBV6-1 to TRBJ2-7; TRBD2 is a possible D gene (5 bases). In germline, CDR1 is MNHNS, CDR2 SASEGT. CDR3 length equals 13 residues.

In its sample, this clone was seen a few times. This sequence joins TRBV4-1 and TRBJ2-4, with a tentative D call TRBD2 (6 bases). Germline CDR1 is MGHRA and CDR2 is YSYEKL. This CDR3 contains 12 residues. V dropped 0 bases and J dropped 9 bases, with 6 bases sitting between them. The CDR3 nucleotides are TGCGCCAGCAGCCAAGAGGGGGGCATTCAGTACTTC. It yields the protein CASSQEGGIQYF.

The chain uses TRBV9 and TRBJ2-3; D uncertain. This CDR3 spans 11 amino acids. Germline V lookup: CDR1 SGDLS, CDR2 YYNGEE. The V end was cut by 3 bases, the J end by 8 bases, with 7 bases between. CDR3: CASSDASTQYF. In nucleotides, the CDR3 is TGTGCCAGCAGCGACGCCTCTACGCAGTATTTT.

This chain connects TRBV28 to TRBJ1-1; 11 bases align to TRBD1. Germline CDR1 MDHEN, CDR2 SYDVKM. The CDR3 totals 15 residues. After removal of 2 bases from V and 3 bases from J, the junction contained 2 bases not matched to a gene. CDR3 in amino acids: CASSLGTGGDTEAFF. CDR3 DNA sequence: TGTGCCAGCAGTTTAGGGACAGGGGGGGACACTGAAGCTTTCTTT.

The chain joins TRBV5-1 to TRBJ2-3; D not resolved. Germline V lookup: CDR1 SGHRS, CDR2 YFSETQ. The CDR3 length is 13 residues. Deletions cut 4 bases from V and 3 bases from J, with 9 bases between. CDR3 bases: TGCGCCAGCAGCCTGGCGGCTACAGATACGCAGTATTTT. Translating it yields CASSLAATDTQYF.

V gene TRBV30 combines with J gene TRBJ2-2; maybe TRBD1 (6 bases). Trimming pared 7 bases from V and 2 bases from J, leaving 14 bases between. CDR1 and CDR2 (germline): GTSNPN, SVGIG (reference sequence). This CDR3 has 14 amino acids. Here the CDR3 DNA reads TGTGCCTCACAGGGCCCTTTTAACACCGGGGAGCTGTTTTTT. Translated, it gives CASQGPFNTGELFF.

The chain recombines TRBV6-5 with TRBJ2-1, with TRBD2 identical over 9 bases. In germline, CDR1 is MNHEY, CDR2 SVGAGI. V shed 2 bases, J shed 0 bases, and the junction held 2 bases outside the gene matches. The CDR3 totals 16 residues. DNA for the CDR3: TGTGCCAGCAGTTACCTAGCGGGGAGCTCCTACAATGAGCAGTTCTTC. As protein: CASSYLAGSSYNEQFF.

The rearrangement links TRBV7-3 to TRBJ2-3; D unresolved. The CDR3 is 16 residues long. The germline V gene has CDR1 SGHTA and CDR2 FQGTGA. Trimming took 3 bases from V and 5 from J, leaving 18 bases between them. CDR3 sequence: CASSFSPRIDRDTQYF. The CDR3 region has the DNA TGTGCCAGCAGCTTCTCCCCAAGAATCGACCGAGATACGCAGTATTTT.

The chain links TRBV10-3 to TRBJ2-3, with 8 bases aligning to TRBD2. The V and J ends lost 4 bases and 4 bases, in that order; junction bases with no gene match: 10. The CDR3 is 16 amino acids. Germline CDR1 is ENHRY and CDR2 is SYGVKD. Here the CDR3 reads CAISGAKAGEADTQYF. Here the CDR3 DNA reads TGTGCCATCAGTGGGGCTAAAGCGGGGGAGGCAGATACGCAGTATTTT.

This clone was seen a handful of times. DNA for the CDR3: TGTGCCAGCAGGGACGGACAGGCCAGAAACACCATATATTTT. Protein sequence: CASRDGQARNTIYF. The chain uses TRBV28 and TRBJ1-3, with 7 bases that match TRBD1. Germline trimming cut 6 bases from V and 5 bases from J; bases unmatched to any gene: 7. The CDR3 extends over 14 amino acids. Per the germline V gene, CDR1 is MDHEN and CDR2 is SYDVKM.

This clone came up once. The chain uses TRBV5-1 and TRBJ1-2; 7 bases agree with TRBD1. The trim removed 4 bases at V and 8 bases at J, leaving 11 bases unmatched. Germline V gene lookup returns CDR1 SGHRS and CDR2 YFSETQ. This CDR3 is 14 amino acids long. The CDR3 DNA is TGCGCCAGCAGCCCAACCGGGACAGATAAAGGCTACACCTTC. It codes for CASSPTGTDKGYTF.

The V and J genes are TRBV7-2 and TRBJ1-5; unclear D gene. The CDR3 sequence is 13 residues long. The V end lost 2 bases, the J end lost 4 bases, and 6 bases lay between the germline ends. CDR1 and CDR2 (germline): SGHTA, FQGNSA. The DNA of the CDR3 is TGTGCCAGCAGCTTAACGGCTAATCAGCCCCAGCATTTT. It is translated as CASSLTANQPQHF.

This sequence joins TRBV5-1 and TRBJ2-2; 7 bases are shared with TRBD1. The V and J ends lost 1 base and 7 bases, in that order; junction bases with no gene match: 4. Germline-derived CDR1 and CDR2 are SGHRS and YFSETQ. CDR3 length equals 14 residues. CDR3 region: CASSLRQGDGELFF. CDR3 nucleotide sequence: TGCGCCAGCAGCTTGAGACAGGGAGACGGGGAGCTGTTTTTT.

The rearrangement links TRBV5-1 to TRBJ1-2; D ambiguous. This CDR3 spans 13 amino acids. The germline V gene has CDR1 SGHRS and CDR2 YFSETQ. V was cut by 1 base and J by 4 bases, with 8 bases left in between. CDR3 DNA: TGCGCCAGCAGCTTGATGGGATTCTATGGCTACACCTTC. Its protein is CASSLMGFYGYTF.

The CDR3 region is CASSVLGGQAPVETQYF. The CDR3 DNA follows: TGTGCCAGCAGCGTACTGGGGGGACAAGCTCCCGTAGAGACCCAGTACTTC. V gene TRBV9 combines with J gene TRBJ2-5; D could derive from TRBD1 or TRBD2 (6 bases each). Germline CDR1 reads SGDLS; CDR2 reads YYNGEE. V shed 1 base and J shed 4 bases, with 20 bases lying between them. CDR3 length equals 17 residues.

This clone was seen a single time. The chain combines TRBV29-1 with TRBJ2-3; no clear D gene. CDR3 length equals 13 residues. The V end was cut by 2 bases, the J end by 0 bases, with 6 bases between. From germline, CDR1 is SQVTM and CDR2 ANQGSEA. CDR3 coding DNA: TGCAGCGTTGAAAGGGCGAGCACAGATACGCAGTATTTT. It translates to CSVERASTDTQYF.

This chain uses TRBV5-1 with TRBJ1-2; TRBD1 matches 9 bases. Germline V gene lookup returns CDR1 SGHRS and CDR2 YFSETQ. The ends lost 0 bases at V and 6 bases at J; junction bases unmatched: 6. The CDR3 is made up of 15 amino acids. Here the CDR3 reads CASSLVGGQGNGYTF. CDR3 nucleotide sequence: TGCGCCAGCAGCTTGGTAGGCGGACAGGGGAATGGCTACACCTTC. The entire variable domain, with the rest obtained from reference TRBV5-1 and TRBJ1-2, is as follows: KAGVTQTPRYLIKTRGQQVTLSCSPISGHRSVSWYQQTPGQGLQFLFEYFSETQRNKGNFPGRFSGRQFSNSRSEMNVSTLELGDSALYLCASSLVGGQGNGYTFGSGTRLTVV.

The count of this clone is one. CDR3 sequence reads: CASSYWASGELFF. The DNA of the CDR3 is TGTGCCAGCAGTTACTGGGCGTCCGGGGAGCTGTTTTTT. The rearrangement uses TRBV6-5 and TRBJ2-2; D gene unclear. Germline CDR1 and CDR2: MNHEY and SVGAGI. CDR3 size: 13 residues. The ends were cut back, 1 base at V and 6 bases at J, with 6 bases in the middle.

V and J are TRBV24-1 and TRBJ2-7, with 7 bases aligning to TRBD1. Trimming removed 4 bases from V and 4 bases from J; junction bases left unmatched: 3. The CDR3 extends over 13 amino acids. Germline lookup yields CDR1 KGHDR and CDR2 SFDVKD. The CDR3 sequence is CATSDKTGYEQYV. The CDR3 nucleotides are TGTGCCACCAGTGACAAGACAGGGTACGAGCAGTACGTC.

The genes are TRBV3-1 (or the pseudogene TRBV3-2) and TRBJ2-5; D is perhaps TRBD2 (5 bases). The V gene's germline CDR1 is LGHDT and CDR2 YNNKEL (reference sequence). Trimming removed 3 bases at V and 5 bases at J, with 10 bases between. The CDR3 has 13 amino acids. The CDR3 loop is CASSQPQRETQYF. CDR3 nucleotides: TGTGCCAGCAGCCAGCCCCAGCGGGAGACCCAGTACTTC.

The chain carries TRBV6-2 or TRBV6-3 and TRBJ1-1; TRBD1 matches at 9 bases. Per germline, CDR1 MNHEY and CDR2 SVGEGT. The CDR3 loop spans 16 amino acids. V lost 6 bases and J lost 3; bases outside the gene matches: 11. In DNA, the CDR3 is TGTGCCAGCAGCCCTCCGTGGGGACAGGGTTACACTGAAGCTTTCTTT. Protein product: CASSPPWGQGYTEAFF.

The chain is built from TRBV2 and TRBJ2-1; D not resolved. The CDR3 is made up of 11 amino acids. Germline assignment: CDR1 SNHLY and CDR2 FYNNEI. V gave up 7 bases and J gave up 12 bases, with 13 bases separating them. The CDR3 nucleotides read TGTGCCAGCACCTTTCACTCTGGGCAGTTCTTC. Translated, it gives CASTFHSGQFF. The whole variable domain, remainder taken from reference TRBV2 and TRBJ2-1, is EPEVTQTPSHQVTQMGQEVILRCVPISNHLYFYWYRQILGQKVEFLVSFYNNEISEKSEIFDDQFSVERPDGSNFTLKIRSTKLEDSAMYFCASTFHSGQFFGPGTRLTVL.

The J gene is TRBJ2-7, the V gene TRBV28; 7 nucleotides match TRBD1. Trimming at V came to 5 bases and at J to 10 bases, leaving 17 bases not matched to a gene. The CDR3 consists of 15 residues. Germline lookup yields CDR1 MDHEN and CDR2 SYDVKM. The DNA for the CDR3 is TGTGCCAGCAGTGCCCCAGGGGGTCAGCGTGGCAGCCAGTACGTC. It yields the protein CASSAPGGQRGSQYV.

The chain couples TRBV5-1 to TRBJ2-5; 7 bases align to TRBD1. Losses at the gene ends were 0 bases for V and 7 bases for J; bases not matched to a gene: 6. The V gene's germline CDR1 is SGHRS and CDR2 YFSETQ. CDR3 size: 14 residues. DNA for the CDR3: TGCGCCAGCAGCTTGGGAGGGACAGAGGGGACCCAGTACTTC. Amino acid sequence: CASSLGGTEGTQYF.

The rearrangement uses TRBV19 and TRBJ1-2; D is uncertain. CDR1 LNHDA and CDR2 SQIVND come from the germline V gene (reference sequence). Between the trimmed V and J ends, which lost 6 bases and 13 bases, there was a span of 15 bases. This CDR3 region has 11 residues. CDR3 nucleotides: TGTGCCAGTAGCGGGCGCATTTCCTTCACCTTC. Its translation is CASSGRISFTF.

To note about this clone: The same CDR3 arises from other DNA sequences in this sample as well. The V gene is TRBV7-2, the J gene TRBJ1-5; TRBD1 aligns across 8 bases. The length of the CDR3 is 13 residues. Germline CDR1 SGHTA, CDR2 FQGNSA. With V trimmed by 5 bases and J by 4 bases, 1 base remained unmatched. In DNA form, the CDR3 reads TGTGCCAGCAGCAGACAGGGGAATCAGCCCCAGCATTTT. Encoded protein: CASSRQGNQPQHF.

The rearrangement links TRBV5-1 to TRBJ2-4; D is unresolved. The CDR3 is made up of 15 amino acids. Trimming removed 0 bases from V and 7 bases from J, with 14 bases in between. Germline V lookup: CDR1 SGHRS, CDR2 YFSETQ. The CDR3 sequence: CASSLEQPAGNIQYF. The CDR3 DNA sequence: TGCGCCAGCAGCTTGGAGCAGCCCGCCGGTAACATTCAGTACTTC.

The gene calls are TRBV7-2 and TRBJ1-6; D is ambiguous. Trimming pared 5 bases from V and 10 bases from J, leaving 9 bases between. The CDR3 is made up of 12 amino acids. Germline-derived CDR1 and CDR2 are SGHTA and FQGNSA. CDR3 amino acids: CASSPVYSPLHF. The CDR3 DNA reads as TGTGCCAGCAGCCCAGTTTACTCACCCCTCCACTTT.

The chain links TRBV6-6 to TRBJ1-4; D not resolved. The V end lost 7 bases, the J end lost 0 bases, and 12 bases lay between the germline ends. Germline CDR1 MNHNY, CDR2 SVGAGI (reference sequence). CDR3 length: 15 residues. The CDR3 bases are TGTGCCAGCAAGAGAGACGGTACAACTAATGAAAAACTGTTTTTT. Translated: CASKRDGTTNEKLFF.